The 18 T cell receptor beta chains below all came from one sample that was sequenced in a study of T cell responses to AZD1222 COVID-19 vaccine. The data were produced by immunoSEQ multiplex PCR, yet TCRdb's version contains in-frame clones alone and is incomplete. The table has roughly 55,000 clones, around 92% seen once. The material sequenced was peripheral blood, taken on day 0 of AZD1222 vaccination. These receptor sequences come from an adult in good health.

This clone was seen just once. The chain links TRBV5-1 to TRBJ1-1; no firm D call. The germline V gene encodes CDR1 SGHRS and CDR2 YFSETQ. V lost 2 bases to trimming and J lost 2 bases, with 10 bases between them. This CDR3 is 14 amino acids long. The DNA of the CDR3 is TGCGCCAGCAGCTTCGTCGGCTTAAACACTGAAGCTTTCTTT. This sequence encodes CASSFVGLNTEAFF. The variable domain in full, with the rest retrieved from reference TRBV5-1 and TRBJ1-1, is KAGVTQTPRYLIKTRGQQVTLSCSPISGHRSVSWYQQTPGQGLQFLFEYFSETQRNKGNFPGRFSGRQFSNSRSEMNVSTLELGDSALYLCASSFVGLNTEAFFGQGTRLTVV.

This CDR3 reads CASSLSRTNQPQHF. CDR3 coding DNA: TGTGCCAGCAGTTTATCGCGGACGAATCAGCCCCAGCATTTT. This chain joins TRBV27 and TRBJ1-5; D uncertain. The CDR3 totals 14 residues. The germline V and J ends were trimmed by 0 bases and 4 bases, with 7 bases remaining between them. Germline V CDR1 and CDR2: MNHEY, SMNVEV (reference sequence).

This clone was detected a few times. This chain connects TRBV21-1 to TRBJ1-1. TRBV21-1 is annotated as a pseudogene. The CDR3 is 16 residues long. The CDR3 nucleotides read TGTGCCAGCAGCAAAGAAGGGTGCTTGAGAGGGACTGAAGCTTTCTTT. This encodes CASSKEGCLRGTEAFF.

The CDR3 region is CASSLGGGWVSEQYF. In DNA, the CDR3 is TGTGCCAGCAGTTTAGGGGGCGGATGGGTTTCCGAGCAGTACTTC. The chain uses TRBV27 and TRBJ2-7; TRBD1 might be the D (6 bases). Between the trimmed V and J ends, which lost 2 bases and 6 bases, there was a span of 17 bases. This CDR3 contains 15 residues. Germline-derived CDR1 and CDR2 are MNHEY and SMNVEV (reference sequence).

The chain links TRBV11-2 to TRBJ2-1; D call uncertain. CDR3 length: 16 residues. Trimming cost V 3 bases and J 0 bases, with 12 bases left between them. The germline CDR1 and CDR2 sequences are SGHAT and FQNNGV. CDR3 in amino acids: CASSFQGGSSYNEQFF. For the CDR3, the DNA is TGTGCCAGCAGCTTCCAAGGCGGCAGCTCCTACAATGAGCAGTTCTTC. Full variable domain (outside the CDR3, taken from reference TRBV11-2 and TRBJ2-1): EAGVAQSPRYKIIEKRQSVAFWCNPISGHATLYWYQQILGQGPKLLIQFQNNGVVDDSQLPKDRFSAERLKGVDSTLKIQPAKLEDSAVYLCASSFQGGSSYNEQFFGPGTRLTVL.

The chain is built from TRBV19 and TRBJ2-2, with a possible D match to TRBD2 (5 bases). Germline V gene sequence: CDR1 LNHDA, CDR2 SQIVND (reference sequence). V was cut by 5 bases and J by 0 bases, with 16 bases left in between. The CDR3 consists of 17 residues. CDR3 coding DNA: TGTGCCAGTAGTTACCCGGGGAGCCCAACGAACACCGGGGAGCTGTTTTTT. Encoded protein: CASSYPGSPTNTGELFF.

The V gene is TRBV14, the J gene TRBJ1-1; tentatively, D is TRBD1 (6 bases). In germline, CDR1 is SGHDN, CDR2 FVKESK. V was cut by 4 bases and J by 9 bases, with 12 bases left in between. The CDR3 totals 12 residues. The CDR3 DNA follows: TGTGCCAGCAGCCCCCAGGGGATGAAAGCTTTCTTT. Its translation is CASSPQGMKAFF.

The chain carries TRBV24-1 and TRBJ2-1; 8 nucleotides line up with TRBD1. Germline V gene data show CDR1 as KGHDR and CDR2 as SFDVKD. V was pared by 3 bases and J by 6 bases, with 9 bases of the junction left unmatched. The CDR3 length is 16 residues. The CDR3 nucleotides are TGTGCCACCAGTGATCAGACAGGGGTACGATTCAATGAGCAGTTCTTC. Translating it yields CATSDQTGVRFNEQFF.

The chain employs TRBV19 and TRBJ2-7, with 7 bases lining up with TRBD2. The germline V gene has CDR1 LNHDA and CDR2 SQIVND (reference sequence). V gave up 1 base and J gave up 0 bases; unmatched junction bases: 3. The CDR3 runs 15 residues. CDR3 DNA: TGTGCCAGTAGTATAGGTCCTAGCGGCTCCTACGAGCAGTACTTC. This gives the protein CASSIGPSGSYEQYF.

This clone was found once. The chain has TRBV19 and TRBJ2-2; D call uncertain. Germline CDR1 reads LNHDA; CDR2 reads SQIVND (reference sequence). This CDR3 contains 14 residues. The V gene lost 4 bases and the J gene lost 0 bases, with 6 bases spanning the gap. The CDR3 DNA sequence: TGTGCCAGTAGTACCACAGCGAACACCGGGGAGCTGTTTTTT. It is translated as CASSTTANTGELFF.

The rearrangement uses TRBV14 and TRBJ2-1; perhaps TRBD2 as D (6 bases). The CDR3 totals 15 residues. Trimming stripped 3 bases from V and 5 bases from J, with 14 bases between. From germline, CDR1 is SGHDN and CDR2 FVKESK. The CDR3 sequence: CASSHIAESHNEQFF. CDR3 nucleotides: TGTGCCAGCAGCCACATAGCGGAGAGCCACAATGAGCAGTTCTTC.

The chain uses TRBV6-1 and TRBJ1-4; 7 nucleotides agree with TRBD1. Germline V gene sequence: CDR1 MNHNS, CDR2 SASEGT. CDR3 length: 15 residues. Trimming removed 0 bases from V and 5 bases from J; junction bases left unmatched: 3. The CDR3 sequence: CASSEARGANEKLFF. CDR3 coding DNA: TGTGCCAGCAGTGAAGCCAGGGGGGCCAATGAAAAACTGTTTTTT.

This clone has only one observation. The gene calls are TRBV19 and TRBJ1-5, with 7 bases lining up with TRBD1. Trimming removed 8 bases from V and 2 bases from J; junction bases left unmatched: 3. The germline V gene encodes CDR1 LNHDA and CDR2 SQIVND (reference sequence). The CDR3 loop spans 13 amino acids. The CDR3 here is CASLDRGNQPQHF. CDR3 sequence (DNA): TGTGCCAGTCTCGACAGGGGCAATCAGCCCCAGCATTTT. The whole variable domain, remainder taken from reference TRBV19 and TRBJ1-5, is DGGITQSPKYLFRKEGQNVTLSCEQNLNHDAMYWYRQDPGQGLRLIYYSQIVNDFQKGDIAEGYSVSREKKESFPLTVTSAQKNPTAFYLCASLDRGNQPQHFGDGTRLSIL.

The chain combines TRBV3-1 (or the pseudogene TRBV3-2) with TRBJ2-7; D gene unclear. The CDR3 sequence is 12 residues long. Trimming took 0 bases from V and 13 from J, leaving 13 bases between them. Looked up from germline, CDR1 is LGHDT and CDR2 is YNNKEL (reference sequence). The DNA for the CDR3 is TGTGCCAGCAGCCAAGAAGGAGTAGGGTCATACTTC. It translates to CASSQEGVGSYF.

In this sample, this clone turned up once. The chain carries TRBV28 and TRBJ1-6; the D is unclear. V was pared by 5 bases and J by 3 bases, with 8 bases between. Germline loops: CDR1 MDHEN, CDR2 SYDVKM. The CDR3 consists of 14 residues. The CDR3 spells CASSDILYNSPLHF. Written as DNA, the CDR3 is TGTGCCAGCAGTGATATTCTCTATAATTCACCCCTCCACTTT.

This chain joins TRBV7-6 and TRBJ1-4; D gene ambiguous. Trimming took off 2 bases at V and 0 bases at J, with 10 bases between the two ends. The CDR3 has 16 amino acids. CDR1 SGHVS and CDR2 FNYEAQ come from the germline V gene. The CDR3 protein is CASSLFSGATNEKLFF. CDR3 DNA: TGTGCCAGCAGCTTATTTTCCGGTGCAACTAATGAAAAACTGTTTTTT.

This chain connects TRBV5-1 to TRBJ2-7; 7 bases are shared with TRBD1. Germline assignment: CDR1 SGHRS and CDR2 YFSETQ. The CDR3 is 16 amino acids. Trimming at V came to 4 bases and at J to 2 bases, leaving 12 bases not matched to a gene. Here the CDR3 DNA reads TGCGCCAGCAGCGACCTACAGGGGTCGGCTACCTACGAGCAGTACTTC. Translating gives CASSDLQGSATYEQYF. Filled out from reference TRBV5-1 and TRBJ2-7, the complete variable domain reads KAGVTQTPRYLIKTRGQQVTLSCSPISGHRSVSWYQQTPGQGLQFLFEYFSETQRNKGNFPGRFSGRQFSNSRSEMNVSTLELGDSALYLCASSDLQGSATYEQYFGPGTRLTVT.

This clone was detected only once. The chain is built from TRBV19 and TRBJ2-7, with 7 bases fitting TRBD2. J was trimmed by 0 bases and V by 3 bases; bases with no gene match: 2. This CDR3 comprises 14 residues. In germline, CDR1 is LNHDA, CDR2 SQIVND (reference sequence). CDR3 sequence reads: CASSIGGSSYEQYF. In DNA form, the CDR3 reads TGTGCCAGTAGTATCGGCGGGAGCTCCTACGAGCAGTACTTC.